This T cell receptor beta chain was sequenced during a study of control samples from healthy donors and cancer patients. Assay: immunoSEQ multiplex PCR; the TCRdb copy retains only in-frame clones and omits some. The sample includes 150,000 to 200,000 clones, around 89% seen only once; the top ten take 1.3% to 1.5%. The CDR3 loop spans 12 amino acids. Germline CDR1 is KGHDR and CDR2 is SFDVKD. Trimming cost V 5 bases and J 1 base, with 5 bases left between them. The receptor was derived from a woman aged 50 to 65 in good health. J is TRBJ2-7 and V is TRBV24-1; D is undetermined. Sequencing was done on a sample of blood. CDR3 amino acids: CATSVVSYEQYF. In nucleotides, the CDR3 is TGTGCCACCAGTGTTGTTTCCTACGAGCAGTACTTC.